These 7 T cell receptor beta chains were all obtained from the same sample, sequenced in a study of blood T cell repertoires in COVID-19. Assay: immunoSEQ multiplex PCR; the TCRdb copy retains only in-frame clones and omits some. The table records some 170,000 clones, roughly 84% of them present only once. Specimen: peripheral blood. The receptors stem from a woman at least 80 years old with active or convalescent COVID-19.

Of note for this clone: The same CDR3 can be traced to other DNA sequences in this sample. The V and J genes are TRBV6-5 and TRBJ1-1; a weak D match, TRBD1 (6 bases). The CDR3 totals 12 residues. Per germline, CDR1 MNHEY and CDR2 SVGAGI. V dropped 8 bases and J dropped 4 bases, with 11 bases sitting between them. The DNA for the CDR3 is TGTGCCAGCTCGCAAGGGGGCACTGAAGCTTTCTTT. Encoded protein: CASSQGGTEAFF.

V is TRBV27 and J is TRBJ1-6; D is possibly TRBD1 (5 bases). V was clipped by 2 bases and J by 4 bases, with 24 bases between them. The germline V gene encodes CDR1 MNHEY and CDR2 SMNVEV (reference sequence). CDR3 length equals 20 residues. CDR3 nucleotide sequence: TGTGCCAGCAGTTTAGAACGACCGGGGGTAACAGGCTTTTATAATTCACCCCTCCACTTT. As protein: CASSLERPGVTGFYNSPLHF.

The chain employs TRBV7-8 and TRBJ2-5; TRBD1 might be the D (6 bases). Trimming took off 1 base at V and 1 base at J, with 7 bases between the two ends. Germline CDR1 is SGHVS and CDR2 is FQNEAQ. CDR3 length: 14 amino acids. CDR3 region: CASSLGRGQETQYF. The CDR3 DNA sequence: TGTGCCAGCAGCTTAGGCAGGGGCCAAGAGACCCAGTACTTC.

As concerns this clone: This sample includes further DNA sequences coding for the same CDR3. The chain joins TRBV5-1 to TRBJ1-6; 7 bases agree with TRBD1. The CDR3 runs 13 residues. Germline V lookup: CDR1 SGHRS, CDR2 YFSETQ. The trim removed 5 bases at V and 7 bases at J, leaving 3 bases unmatched. The CDR3 nucleotides are TGCGCCAGCAGACAGGGGAACAATTCACCCCTCCACTTT. It yields the protein CASRQGNNSPLHF.

This rearrangement joins TRBV5-1 to TRBJ2-7; TRBD1 is a possible D gene (6 bases). Germline V gene sequence: CDR1 SGHRS, CDR2 YFSETQ. The CDR3 is 13 residues long. V lost 5 bases to trimming and J lost 2 bases, with 11 bases between them. Written as DNA, the CDR3 is TGCGCCAGCAGGGACGGGACAACCTACGAGCAGTACTTC. It encodes CASRDGTTYEQYF.

In its sample, this clone was seen a few times. The chain joins TRBV12-5 to TRBJ1-5, with D maybe TRBD1 (5 bases). V was clipped by 3 bases and J by 0 bases, with 12 bases between them. CDR3 length equals 16 residues. Looked up from germline, CDR1 is LGHNT and CDR2 is FRNRAP. The CDR3 DNA sequence: TGTGCTAGTGGTTTTGGGGGGGGTAATAGCAATCAGCCCCAGCATTTT. Protein sequence: CASGFGGGNSNQPQHF.

V is TRBV4-1 and J is TRBJ1-1; D is uncertain. The V gene lost 0 bases and the J gene lost 0 bases, with 8 bases spanning the gap. This CDR3 has 15 residues. Germline-derived CDR1 and CDR2 are MGHRA and YSYEKL. DNA of the CDR3: TGCGCCAGCAGCCAAGAATACAGATTGAACACTGAAGCTTTCTTT. This sequence encodes CASSQEYRLNTEAFF.